This passage covers 29 T cell receptor beta chains from one sample sequenced in a study of vaccination effects on CD4 cells after COVID-19. Under the ViraFEST assay, PBMC were stimulated with viral peptide pools so that antigen-specific CD4+ T cells expanded. Sequencing was performed afterwards. Subsequent to a culture period of about ten days, CD4+ T cells were isolated. Participants each got two BNT162b2 or mRNA-1273 vaccine doses. Their antigens are not known. Libraries were prepared by immunoSEQ multiplex PCR; TCRdb keeps only in-frame clonotypes and omits some of them. The sample lists 70,000 to 85,000 clones; approximately 80% were seen once. Material: CD4+ T cells from PBMCs cultured with HCoV-229E spike peptides, obtained after COVID-19 vaccination. The receptors originated from a human donor who received a COVID-19 vaccine.

The chain recombines TRBV19 with TRBJ1-6, with 10 bases identical to TRBD1. The CDR3 loop spans 15 amino acids. The V gene end was trimmed by 6 bases and the J gene end by 10 bases; junction bases not matched to a gene: 9. Germline V gene lookup returns CDR1 LNHDA and CDR2 SQIVND (reference sequence). CDR3 sequence (DNA): TGTGCCAGTAGCCGGGACAGGGGAAAGGGATCACCCCTCCACTTT. Its protein is CASSRDRGKGSPLHF.

The rearrangement links TRBV27 to TRBJ2-1, with 7 bases aligning to TRBD1. CDR1 and CDR2 (germline): MNHEY, SMNVEV (reference sequence). The V segment lost 5 bases and the J segment 4 bases; nucleotides outside the gene matches: 8. The CDR3 contains 15 residues. In DNA form, the CDR3 reads TGTGCCAGCAGTCGCGCACAGGGGCGGTACAATGAGCAGTTCTTC. It specifies CASSRAQGRYNEQFF.

The table lists this clone with a few counts. The rearrangement joins TRBV5-1 to TRBJ2-1; 13 bases match TRBD2. Per germline, CDR1 SGHRS and CDR2 YFSETQ. The CDR3 is 17 residues long. Losses at the gene ends were 0 bases for V and 8 bases for J; bases not matched to a gene: 8. CDR3: CASSLVGGLAGFHEQFF. The CDR3 DNA reads as TGCGCCAGCAGCTTGGTAGGGGGACTAGCGGGGTTTCATGAGCAGTTCTTC.

This sequence joins TRBV3-1 (or the pseudogene TRBV3-2) and TRBJ2-2, with TRBD1 as a possible D gene (6 bases). Germline V gene data show CDR1 as LGHDT and CDR2 as YNNKEL (reference sequence). The length of the CDR3 is 14 residues. Trimming took off 4 bases at V and 6 bases at J, with 12 bases between the two ends. The CDR3 nucleotides are TGTGCCAGCAGCCTATCGGACAGCTCCGGGGAGCTGTTTTTT. The encoded protein is CASSLSDSSGELFF.

The chain joins TRBV20-1 to TRBJ2-1, with 16 bases aligning to TRBD2. The germline CDR1 and CDR2 sequences are DFQATT and SNEGSKA (reference sequence). CDR3 length: 16 amino acids. V dropped 3 bases and J dropped 8; count of bases not matched to a gene: 7. CDR3 DNA: TGCAGTGCTAGTGGGGGACTAGCGGGGGGGTTATATGAGCAGTTCTTC. It yields the protein CSASGGLAGGLYEQFF.

The rearrangement links TRBV30 to TRBJ1-2; D gene uncertain. V was pared by 8 bases and J by 1 base, with 14 bases between. Germline values: CDR1 GTSNPN, CDR2 SVGIG (reference sequence). CDR3 length equals 13 residues. CDR3 nucleotides: TGTGCCCGATGGGGAAGAGATAACTATGGCTACACCTTC. Its translation: CARWGRDNYGYTF.

The chain is built from TRBV18 and TRBJ2-5, with D unclear. This CDR3 is 13 amino acids long. Germline CDR1 and CDR2: KGHSH and LQKENI. V was cut by 5 bases and J by 1 base, with 8 bases left in between. CDR3 protein: CASSSVAQETQYF. CDR3 DNA sequence: TGTGCCAGCTCAAGTGTAGCCCAAGAGACCCAGTACTTC.

This clone has just a few counts. The rearrangement joins TRBV19 to TRBJ1-5; 8 nucleotides align to TRBD1. The CDR3 covers 15 residues. V shed 4 bases and J 5 bases; nucleotides not matched to a gene: 7. CDR1 and CDR2 from the germline V gene are LNHDA and SQIVND (reference sequence). The CDR3 DNA reads as TGTGCCAGTAGTAAGACTGGACAGGGAGATCAGCCCCAGCATTTT. It translates to CASSKTGQGDQPQHF. Combining the CDR3 with reference TRBV19 and TRBJ1-5 gives the whole variable domain DGGITQSPKYLFRKEGQNVTLSCEQNLNHDAMYWYRQDPGQGLRLIYYSQIVNDFQKGDIAEGYSVSREKKESFPLTVTSAQKNPTAFYLCASSKTGQGDQPQHFGDGTRLSIL.

The CDR3 spells CASSGQVAGELFF. CDR3 nucleotides: TGTGCCAGCAGCGGACAGGTGGCCGGGGAGCTGTTTTTT. The chain uses TRBV25-1 and TRBJ2-2; 7 bases match TRBD1. Trimming cost V 6 bases and J 6 bases; bases outside gene matches: 4. Germline loops: CDR1 MGHDK, CDR2 SYGVNS. There are 13 residues in the CDR3.

The rearrangement uses TRBV18 and TRBJ1-2; the D gene is possibly TRBD1 (6 bases). The germline V gene encodes CDR1 KGHSH and CDR2 LQKENI. The CDR3 is 16 amino acids. V was cut by 3 bases and J by 4 bases, with 18 bases left in between. The DNA of the CDR3 is TGTGCCAGCTCACCGTCTGGGGGGGGCGAGAGCTATGGCTACACCTTC. This translates into CASSPSGGGESYGYTF.

This chain connects TRBV7-3 to TRBJ2-2; 11 bases line up with TRBD2. Germline lookup yields CDR1 SGHTA and CDR2 FQGTGA. The CDR3 is made up of 15 amino acids. V lost 2 bases, J lost 6 bases, and 2 bases stayed unmatched. CDR3 sequence: CASSLLAGGPGELFF. Here the CDR3 DNA reads TGTGCCAGCAGCTTATTAGCGGGGGGGCCCGGGGAGCTGTTTTTT.

J is TRBJ2-5 and V is TRBV7-2; D possibly matches TRBD1 or TRBD2 (5 bases each). The CDR3 spans 13 residues. The V end was cut by 1 base, the J end by 11 bases, with 14 bases between. CDR1 and CDR2 from the germline V gene are SGHTA and FQGNSA. The CDR3 protein is CASSLEWGRTQYF. CDR3 bases: TGTGCCAGCAGCTTAGAATGGGGACGGACTCAGTACTTC.

The chain employs TRBV11-1 and TRBJ2-5; D is undetermined. Trimming removed 4 bases at V and 4 bases at J, with 16 bases between. This CDR3 has 15 amino acids. Per the germline V gene, CDR1 is SGHAT and CDR2 is FQDESV (reference sequence). CDR3 sequence: CASSSRHTQPETQYF. The CDR3 coding sequence is TGTGCCAGCAGCTCTCGTCACACACAACCAGAGACCCAGTACTTC.

V and J are TRBV5-5 and TRBJ1-2; 10 bases fit TRBD1. Looked up from germline, CDR1 is SGHKS and CDR2 is YYEKEE (reference sequence). This CDR3 has 18 residues. Germline trimming cut 4 bases from V and 4 bases from J; bases unmatched to any gene: 16. The CDR3 DNA sequence: TGTGCCAGCAGCGGTCGACCGGGACAGGGGAGGGTTGGCTATGGCTACACCTTC. This translates into CASSGRPGQGRVGYGYTF. Variable domain in full (rest from reference TRBV5-5 and TRBJ1-2): DAGVTQSPTHLIKTRGQQVTLRCSPISGHKSVSWYQQVLGQGPQFIFQYYEKEERGRGNFPDRFSARQFPNYSSELNVNALLLGDSALYLCASSGRPGQGRVGYGYTFGSGTRLTVV.

V usage is TRBV27 and J usage is TRBJ2-2; the match to TRBD2 covers 10 bases. From germline, CDR1 is MNHEY and CDR2 SMNVEV (reference sequence). V lost 5 bases and J lost 0; bases outside the gene matches: 9. The CDR3 spans 18 residues. The CDR3 loop is CASSRSLAGLPNTGELFF. CDR3 nucleotides: TGTGCCAGCAGTCGTTCACTAGCGGGGTTACCGAACACCGGGGAGCTGTTTTTT.

The genes are TRBV12-3 or TRBV12-4 and TRBJ2-5; weak D call: TRBD2 (5 bases). CDR3 length equals 13 residues. The germline V and J ends were trimmed by 5 bases and 3 bases, with 10 bases remaining between them. Written as DNA, the CDR3 is TGTGCCAGCAGTAGAGGGCTGGAAGAGACCCAGTACTTC. It is translated as CASSRGLEETQYF.

The genes are TRBV2 and TRBJ1-2; 11 nucleotides match TRBD1. Germline values: CDR1 SNHLY, CDR2 FYNNEI. The J segment lost 7 bases and the V segment lost 6 bases, leaving 10 bases of the junction unmatched. The CDR3 is 15 residues long. The CDR3 DNA reads as TGTGCCAGCAGCGTAGCCGGACAGGGGGCGGTTGGCTACACCTTC. Translating it yields CASSVAGQGAVGYTF.

The chain is built from TRBV7-9 and TRBJ2-3; 9 positions match TRBD2. The CDR3 length is 15 residues. The ends lost 4 bases at V and 3 bases at J; junction bases unmatched: 5. The V gene's germline CDR1 is SEHNR and CDR2 FQNEAQ (reference sequence). The CDR3 bases are TGTGCCAGCAGCTCTGGACTAGCGACAACAGATACGCAGTATTTT. This translates into CASSSGLATTDTQYF.

This clone was picked up one time. This chain links TRBV28 with TRBJ1-2; D is perhaps TRBD1 (5 bases). The CDR3 sequence is 13 residues long. The germline V and J ends were trimmed by 7 bases and 4 bases, with 13 bases remaining between them. Germline V gene sequence: CDR1 MDHEN, CDR2 SYDVKM. The CDR3 here is CASTPRDLYGYTF. Here the CDR3 DNA reads TGTGCCAGCACCCCTAGGGACCTCTATGGCTACACCTTC.

The rearrangement joins TRBV7-3 to TRBJ1-1; 7 nucleotides agree with TRBD1. V dropped 5 bases and J dropped 4; count of bases not matched to a gene: 7. Per germline, CDR1 SGHTA and CDR2 FQGTGA. The CDR3 loop spans 14 amino acids. This CDR3 is CASSPNRGGTEAFF. DNA of the CDR3: TGTGCCAGCAGCCCCAACAGGGGCGGCACTGAAGCTTTCTTT.

V and J are TRBV6-5 and TRBJ1-4; a weak D match, TRBD1 (5 bases). The CDR3 extends over 14 amino acids. Per germline, CDR1 MNHEY and CDR2 SVGAGI. V lost 6 bases, J lost 4 bases, and 12 bases lay in between. The CDR3 spells CASRSGADNEKLFF. In nucleotides, the CDR3 is TGTGCCAGCAGGAGCGGGGCCGATAATGAAAAACTGTTTTTT.

CDR3 amino acids: CASSWPLAGGSTDTQYF. CDR3 sequence (DNA): TGCGCCAGCAGCTGGCCCCTAGCGGGGGGTAGCACAGATACGCAGTATTTT. The chain couples TRBV5-1 to TRBJ2-3; 11 bases are shared with TRBD2. Losses at the gene ends were 3 bases for V and 0 bases for J; bases not matched to a gene: 6. Germline V lookup: CDR1 SGHRS, CDR2 YFSETQ. The CDR3 extends over 17 amino acids.

The J gene is TRBJ1-4, the V gene TRBV5-4, with 9 bases lining up with TRBD1. The CDR3 contains 15 residues. V lost 1 base and J lost 3; bases outside the gene matches: 1. Germline-derived CDR1 and CDR2 are SGHNT and YYREEE (reference sequence). The CDR3 sequence: CASSLRTGANEKLFF. In nucleotides, the CDR3 is TGTGCCAGCAGCTTGAGGACAGGGGCTAATGAAAAACTGTTTTTT.

V gene TRBV5-1 combines with J gene TRBJ1-2; no reliable D call. Germline V gives CDR1 SGHRS, CDR2 YFSETQ. V lost 4 bases and J 1 base, leaving 8 bases between the germline ends. The CDR3 sequence is 13 residues long. CDR3 nucleotides: TGCGCCAGCAGCCCGTCCGGTAACTATGGCTACACCTTC. The encoded protein is CASSPSGNYGYTF. The variable domain in full, with the rest retrieved from reference TRBV5-1 and TRBJ1-2, is KAGVTQTPRYLIKTRGQQVTLSCSPISGHRSVSWYQQTPGQGLQFLFEYFSETQRNKGNFPGRFSGRQFSNSRSEMNVSTLELGDSALYLCASSPSGNYGYTFGSGTRLTVV.

The CDR3 sequence is CASSLVGGLAEQFF. CDR3 nucleotides: TGCGCCAGCAGCTTGGTAGGGGGTTTGGCTGAGCAGTTCTTC. The J gene is TRBJ2-1, the V gene TRBV5-1, with D maybe TRBD1 (6 bases). This CDR3 has 14 residues. Per the germline V gene, CDR1 is SGHRS and CDR2 is YFSETQ. Trimming left V 0 bases short and J 9 bases short, with 13 bases between.

This sequence joins TRBV2 and TRBJ2-1; 7 nucleotides match TRBD1. This CDR3 has 15 residues. V was clipped by 1 base and J by 7 bases; unmatched bases: 7. The V gene's germline CDR1 is SNHLY and CDR2 FYNNEI. The CDR3, as DNA: TGTGCCAGCAGTGAAGAAGGGGGCGCATCGAATGAGCAGTTCTTC. This translates into CASSEEGGASNEQFF.

The V and J genes are TRBV27 and TRBJ2-7, with D perhaps matching TRBD2 (6 bases). Trimming shortened V by 6 bases and J by 0 bases, and 9 bases separated the two germline ends. The V gene's germline CDR1 is MNHEY and CDR2 SMNVEV (reference sequence). The CDR3 contains 13 residues. This CDR3 is CASRRGSSYEQYV. The CDR3 bases are TGTGCCAGCAGACGGGGGAGCTCCTACGAGCAGTACGTC.

The V call is TRBV6-5, the J call TRBJ1-1; D possibly corresponds to TRBD1 (6 bases). V lost 6 bases to trimming and J lost 0 bases, with 14 bases between them. The CDR3 has 15 amino acids. CDR1 is MNHEY, CDR2 SVGAGI, per germline. Written as DNA, the CDR3 is TGTGCCAGCAGGCCCGGCAGGACAGTGAACACTGAAGCTTTCTTT. Its translation is CASRPGRTVNTEAFF.

The chain links TRBV6-1 to TRBJ1-2; D unresolved. CDR3 size: 15 residues. Trimming took 0 bases from V and 3 from J, leaving 11 bases between them. CDR1 and CDR2 (germline): MNHNS, SASEGT. The CDR3: CASSEAVGIHYGYTF. The CDR3 coding sequence is TGTGCCAGCAGTGAAGCGGTGGGGATTCACTATGGCTACACCTTC.